This T cell receptor beta chain was observed in a study of chemoradiotherapy in HPV16-positive cancers. Study-level findings and limits: In HPV16-positive patients, HPV-responsive T-cell expansion tracked better recurrence-free survival. Candidate HPV-specific clones and E7-related TCR motifs grew in tumor during treatment.

Over chemoradiotherapy, repertoires were sampled more than once. Sequencing was performed with immunoSEQ multiplex PCR; in TCRdb, only in-frame clones are kept and a portion is missing. Of roughly 1,500 clones listed, 82% are singletons. In the case of this clone: Its antigen is undetermined.

This CDR3 spans 18 amino acids. The germline CDR1 and CDR2 sequences are ENHRY and SYGVKD. J gave up 7 bases and V 0 bases, and 7 bases lay outside the gene matches. The sequenced sample was tumor tissue, obtained from a patient who underwent chemoradiotherapy. The sequence derives from a human donor with HPV-associated anogenital cancer. The gene calls are TRBV10-3 and TRBJ2-1; TRBD2 agrees at 15 bases. The DNA for the CDR3 is TGTGCCATCAGTGAGTCGAGAAAGGGACTAGCGGGGGGAAATGAGCAGTTCTTC. Translating it yields CAISESRKGLAGGNEQFF.